The 15 T cell receptor beta chains below were found in one sample sequenced in a study of T cells in women clearing cervical HPV infection. TCRdb's table, derived via immunoSEQ multiplex PCR, lists solely in-frame clones and lacks some. The data include some 30,000 clones; the top ten clones carry approximately 4.2%. Material for sequencing was blood buffy coat. These TCRs come from a woman aged 18 to 75 with a cervical HPV16 infection that either progressed to CIN3+ or cleared (not recorded which).

As regards this clone: The read gets to within 3 residues of the CDR3 end, and the germline J gene fills in the rest. V is TRBV5-1 and J is TRBJ2-7; 11 positions match TRBD2. V gave up 4 bases and J gave up 2 bases; unmatched junction bases: 8. Germline CDR1 and CDR2: SGHRS and YFSETQ. The CDR3 length is 16 residues. CDR3 DNA, as far as it was read: TGCGCCAGCAGCCCCTTAGCGGGAGGGCTCGCCTACGAG. Encoded protein: CASSPLAGGLAYE. The whole CDR3 protein is CASSPLAGGLAYEQYF.

Frequency places this clone as medium-sized. The read terminates 3 residues before the CDR3 end, so the remaining end is supplied by the germline J gene. J is TRBJ2-3 and V is TRBV6-2 or TRBV6-3, with a possible D match to TRBD1 (6 bases). Germline V gene sequence: CDR1 MNHEY, CDR2 SVGEGT. This CDR3 is 14 amino acids long. Trimming shortened V by 8 bases and J by 1 base, and 13 bases separated the two germline ends. CDR3 sequence reads: CASGDAGGTDTQYF. Incomplete CDR3 DNA: TGTGCCAGCGGTGATGCAGGGGGCACAGATACG.

Remarks on this clone: At one end, the junction sequence differs from germline, possibly due to a read error. The CDR3 extends 3 residues past the end of the read, so its final part is completed from the germline J gene. The chain is built from TRBV7-9 and TRBJ2-5; D not certain. Germline assignment: CDR1 SEHNR and CDR2 FQNEAQ (reference sequence). The CDR3 contains 13 residues. The CDR3 DNA, read in part, is TGTACCAGCAGCCCGCCTGCCCGGGAGACC. It translates to CTSSPPARET. The full CDR3 reads CTSSPPARETQYF.

A note on this clone: The read ends 3 residues shy of where the CDR3 ends; the end is completed using the germline J gene. The chain links TRBV2 to TRBJ2-2; TRBD2 matches 12 bases. CDR3 length: 15 amino acids. The V gene's germline CDR1 is SNHLY and CDR2 FYNNEI. V was clipped by 7 bases and J by 6 bases; unmatched bases: 6. The CDR3 spells CASKSTSGSSGELFF. Partial CDR3 DNA: TGTGCCAGCAAATCGACTAGCGGGAGTTCCGGGGAG.

As for this clone: The CDR3 end falls 3 residues outside the read, so it is completed with the germline J gene. The J gene is TRBJ2-7, the V gene TRBV28; 7 bases are shared with TRBD2. The CDR3 is 14 amino acids. Germline CDR1 is MDHEN and CDR2 is SYDVKM. Losses at the gene ends were 6 bases for V and 3 bases for J; bases not matched to a gene: 8. CDR3 DNA, as far as it was read: TGTGCCAGCAGATCCGGGGGGATGGGCTACGAG. Residues: CASRSGGMGYE. The CDR3 in its entirety is CASRSGGMGYEQYF. Full variable domain (remainder filled in from reference TRBV28 and TRBJ2-7): DVKVTQSSRYLVKRTGEKVFLECVQDMDHENMFWYRQDPGLGLRLIYFSYDVKMKEKGDIPEGYSVSREKKERFSLILESASTNQTSMYLCASRSGGMGYEQYFGPGTRLTVT.

Of note for this clone: The sequence runs out 3 residues before the end of the CDR3; the remainder is reconstructed from the germline J gene. The rearrangement links TRBV20-1 to TRBJ2-3; 11 bases map to TRBD1. Trimming removed 3 bases from V and 5 bases from J; junction bases left unmatched: 7. This CDR3 has 15 residues. In germline, CDR1 is DFQATT, CDR2 SNEGSKA (reference sequence). Incomplete CDR3 DNA: TGCAGTGCTAGGGGGACGGGACAGGGGGAAGATACG. The encoded protein is CSARGTGQGEDT. The CDR3 as a whole reads CSARGTGQGEDTQYF.

The sequenced part of the CDR3 DNA is TGCGCCAGCAGCCGAGGGGACACCTTGAACACTGAA. It codes for CASSRGDTLNTE. The CDR3 as a whole reads CASSRGDTLNTEAFF. V usage is TRBV5-1 and J usage is TRBJ1-1; the D gene is possibly TRBD1 (6 bases). The read ends 3 residues shy of where the CDR3 ends; the end is completed using the germline J gene. The CDR3 has 15 amino acids. Germline V lookup: CDR1 SGHRS, CDR2 YFSETQ. With 4 bases removed from V and 0 bases from J, the gap between germline ends came to 13 bases.

In the case of this clone: The CDR3 end lies 3 residues beyond the end of the read and is filled in from the germline J gene. The rearrangement joins TRBV28 to TRBJ1-4; TRBD1 aligns across 9 bases. Germline V gene sequence: CDR1 MDHEN, CDR2 SYDVKM. The CDR3 has 15 residues. J gave up 6 bases and V 6 bases, and 8 bases lay outside the gene matches. The CDR3 bases that were read are TGTGCCAGCAGCCCTACGGGACAGGGAGATGAAAAA. This codes for CASSPTGQGDEK. The CDR3, in full, reads CASSPTGQGDEKLFF.

Points on this clone: Read sequence stops 3 residues before the CDR3 end, and the germline J gene provides the missing end. The rearrangement joins TRBV6-2 or TRBV6-3 to TRBJ1-5; 8 positions match TRBD1. The germline CDR1 and CDR2 sequences are MNHEY and SVGEGT. Trimming removed 6 bases from V and 7 bases from J; junction bases left unmatched: 8. The CDR3 is made up of 14 amino acids. The CDR3 region is CASRPDRVRQPQHF. CDR3 DNA, as far as it was read: TGTGCCAGCAGGCCGGACAGGGTTCGGCAGCCC.

Concerning this clone itself: The read gets to within 3 residues of the CDR3 end, and the germline J gene fills in the rest. V is TRBV7-3 and J is TRBJ2-3, with TRBD2 matching over 9 bases. From germline, CDR1 is SGHTA and CDR2 FQGTGA. The CDR3 runs 14 residues. The CDR3 region is CASSLRAGGDTQYF. CDR3 DNA, as far as it was read: TGTGCCAGCAGCTTGCGGGCGGGGGGGGACACG.

Concerning this clone itself: The missing CDR3 end, 3 residues past where the read stops, is filled in from the germline J gene. The chain links TRBV7-2 to TRBJ2-1; D may be TRBD1 (6 bases). V was pared by 0 bases and J by 1 base, with 10 bases between. The CDR3 is 16 amino acids. The germline V gene has CDR1 SGHTA and CDR2 FQGNSA. The sequenced CDR3 bases are TGTGCCAGCAGCTTAGCACAGGGTGGGTCCTACAATGAG. Its protein is CASSLAQGGSYNE. The entire CDR3 protein reads CASSLAQGGSYNEQFF.

For this clone: The read ends 3 residues before the CDR3 terminus; that terminus is restored from the germline J gene. The rearrangement uses TRBV28 and TRBJ2-7, with 7 bases lining up with TRBD1. CDR1 and CDR2 from the germline V gene are MDHEN and SYDVKM. V was pared by 8 bases and J by 0 bases, with 10 bases of the junction left unmatched. This CDR3 region has 15 residues. Partial CDR3 DNA: TGTGCCAGCCTAGGGCCGGGACAGAGCTCCTACGAG. Its translation: CASLGPGQSSYE. The full CDR3 protein is CASLGPGQSSYEQYF.

Remarks on this clone: The read terminates 3 residues before the CDR3 end, so the remaining end is supplied by the germline J gene. The V call is TRBV18, the J call TRBJ1-3; 9 positions agree with TRBD1. The V gene's germline CDR1 is KGHSH and CDR2 LQKENI. V dropped 6 bases and J dropped 1; count of bases not matched to a gene: 10. The CDR3 sequence is 17 residues long. CDR3 in amino acids: CASSPRQGERSGNTIYF. The sequenced CDR3 bases are TGTGCCAGCTCTCCTAGACAGGGGGAAAGATCTGGAAACACC.

On this clone itself: The DNA ends 3 residues before the CDR3 does, and the rest of the CDR3 is filled in from the germline J gene. The V call is TRBV5-1, the J call TRBJ2-4; 7 bases are a match to TRBD2. With V trimmed by 4 bases and J by 9 bases, 7 bases remained unmatched. The CDR3 loop spans 13 amino acids. The germline V gene encodes CDR1 SGHRS and CDR2 YFSETQ. The CDR3: CASSPGLEGIQYF. The sequenced part of the CDR3 DNA is TGCGCCAGCAGCCCCGGACTAGAAGGCATT.

In the case of this clone: The read halts 3 residues ahead of the CDR3 end, with the missing end drawn from the germline J gene. This chain joins TRBV20-1 and TRBJ1-4; a weak D match, TRBD1 (5 bases). This CDR3 contains 18 residues. Trimming removed 2 bases at V and 1 base at J, with 20 bases between. The germline CDR1 and CDR2 sequences are DFQATT and SNEGSKA (reference sequence). CDR3 residues: CSARLPGGESETNEKLFF. The DNA read from the CDR3 is TGCAGTGCTAGACTTCCCGGGGGGGAGTCAGAAACTAATGAAAAA.